This TCR beta chain was profiled in a study of T cell responses to AZD1222 COVID-19 vaccine. The assay was immunoSEQ multiplex PCR, and TCRdb's table has in-frame clones only and misses some. The data contain some 69,000 clones, 80% of them singletons. The CDR3 contains 12 residues. CDR1 and CDR2 from the germline V gene are LNHDA and SQIVND (reference sequence). Trimming cost V 3 bases and J 3 bases, with 3 bases left between them. This clone is a singleton in its sample. The sample here was peripheral blood, taken 28 days after the second AZD1222 dose. The sequence was obtained from an adult who received the AZD1222 COVID-19 vaccine. The gene calls are TRBV19 and TRBJ1-5; D uncertain. The CDR3 loop is CASSIPNQPQHF. CDR3 nucleotide sequence: TGTGCCAGTAGTATCCCCAATCAGCCCCAGCATTTT.